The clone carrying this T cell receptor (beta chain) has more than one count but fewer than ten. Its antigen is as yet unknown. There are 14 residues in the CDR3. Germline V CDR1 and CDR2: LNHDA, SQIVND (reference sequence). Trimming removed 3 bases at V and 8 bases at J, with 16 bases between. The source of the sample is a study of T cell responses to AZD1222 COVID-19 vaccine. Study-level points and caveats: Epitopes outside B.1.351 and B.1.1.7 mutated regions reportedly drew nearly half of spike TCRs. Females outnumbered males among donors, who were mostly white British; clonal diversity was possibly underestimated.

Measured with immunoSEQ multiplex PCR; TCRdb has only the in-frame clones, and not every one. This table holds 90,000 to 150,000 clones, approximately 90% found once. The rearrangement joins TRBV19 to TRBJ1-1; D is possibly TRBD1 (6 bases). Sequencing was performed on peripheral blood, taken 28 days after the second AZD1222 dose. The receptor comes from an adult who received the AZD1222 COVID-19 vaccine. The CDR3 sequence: CASSIAGVGDEAFF. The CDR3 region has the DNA TGTGCCAGTAGTATTGCAGGGGTCGGGGACGAAGCTTTCTTT.